The clone carrying this T cell receptor beta chain was picked up a small number of times. This sample is drawn from a study of response to subunit inactivated influenza vaccine. CDR1 is SGHTA and CDR2 is FQGNSA in the germline V gene. V trimming: 5 bases; J trimming: 0 bases; junction bases outside the gene matches: 3. The CDR3 is made up of 15 amino acids. TCRdb redid the calling of the RT-PCR reads with MiXCR, one entry per CDR3 protein. The sample has 300,000 to 350,000 distinct CDR3 sequences; 20% to 25% are singletons. The V and J genes are TRBV7-2 and TRBJ2-2; 7 bases line up with TRBD1. The receptor was derived from a man aged 50-75 years who received an inactivated influenza vaccine. The sequences come from PBMCs from blood, collected 21 months after vaccination. The CDR3 reads CASSTGQTNTGELFF. As DNA, the CDR3 is TGTGCCAGCAGCACGGGACAGACGAACACCGGGGAGCTGTTTTTT.